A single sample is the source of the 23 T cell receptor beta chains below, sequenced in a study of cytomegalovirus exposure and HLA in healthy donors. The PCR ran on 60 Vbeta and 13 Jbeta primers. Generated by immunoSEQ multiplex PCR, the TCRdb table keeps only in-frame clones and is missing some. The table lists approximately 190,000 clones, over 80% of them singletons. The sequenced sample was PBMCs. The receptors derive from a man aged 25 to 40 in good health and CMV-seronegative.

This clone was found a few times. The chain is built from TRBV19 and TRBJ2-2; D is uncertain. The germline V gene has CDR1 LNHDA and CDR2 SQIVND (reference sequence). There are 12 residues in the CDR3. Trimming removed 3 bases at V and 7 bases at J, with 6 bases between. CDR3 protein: CASSMSGGELFF. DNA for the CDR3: TGTGCCAGTAGTATGAGTGGCGGGGAGCTGTTTTTT.

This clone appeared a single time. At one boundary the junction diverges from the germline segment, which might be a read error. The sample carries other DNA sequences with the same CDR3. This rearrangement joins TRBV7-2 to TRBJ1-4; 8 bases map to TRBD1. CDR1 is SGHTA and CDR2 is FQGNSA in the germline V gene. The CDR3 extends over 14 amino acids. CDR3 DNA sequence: TGCGCCAGCAGCCGCGGACAGGGTGGGGAAAAACTGTTTTTT. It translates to CASSRGQGGEKLFF.

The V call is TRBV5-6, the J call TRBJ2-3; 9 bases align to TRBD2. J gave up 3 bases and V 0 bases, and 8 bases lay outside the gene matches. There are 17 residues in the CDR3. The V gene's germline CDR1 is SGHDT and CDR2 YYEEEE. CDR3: CASSLGSGSGMTDTQYF. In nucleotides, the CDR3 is TGTGCCAGCAGCTTGGGTAGCGGGAGTGGAATGACAGATACGCAGTATTTT.

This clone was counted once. The CDR3 region is CASSPLGEPKNIQYF. As DNA, the CDR3 is TGTGCCAGCTCACCGCTCGGAGAACCCAAAAACATTCAGTACTTC. V and J are TRBV18 and TRBJ2-4; D is unresolved. V lost 3 bases, J lost 2 bases, and 11 bases lay in between. CDR1 and CDR2 (germline): KGHSH, LQKENI. This CDR3 is built from 15 residues. Drawing the rest from reference TRBV18 and TRBJ2-4, the complete variable domain is NAGVMQNPRHLVRRRGQEARLRCSPMKGHSHVYWYRQLPEEGLKFMVYLQKENIIDESGMPKERFSAEFPKEGPSILRIQQVVRGDSAAYFCASSPLGEPKNIQYFGAGTRLSVL.

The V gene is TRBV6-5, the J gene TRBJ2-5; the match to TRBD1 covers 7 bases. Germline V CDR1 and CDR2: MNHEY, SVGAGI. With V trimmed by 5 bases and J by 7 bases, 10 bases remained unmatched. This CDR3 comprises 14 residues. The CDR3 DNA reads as TGTGCCAGCAGTGAGGGACAAGGGGGCTTGACCCAGTACTTC. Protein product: CASSEGQGGLTQYF.

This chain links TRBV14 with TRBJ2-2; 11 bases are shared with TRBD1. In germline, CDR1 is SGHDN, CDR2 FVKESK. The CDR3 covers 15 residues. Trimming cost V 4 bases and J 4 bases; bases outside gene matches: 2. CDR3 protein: CASSRTGGGTGELFF. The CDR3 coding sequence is TGTGCCAGCAGCCGGACAGGGGGCGGCACCGGGGAGCTGTTTTTT.

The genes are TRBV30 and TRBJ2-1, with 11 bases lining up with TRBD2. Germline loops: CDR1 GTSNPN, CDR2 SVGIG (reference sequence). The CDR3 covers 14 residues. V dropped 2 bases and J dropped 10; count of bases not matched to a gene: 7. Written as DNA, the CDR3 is TGTGCCTGGAGTCCTAGCGGGAGGTGGGGGGAGCAGTTCTTC. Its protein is CAWSPSGRWGEQFF.

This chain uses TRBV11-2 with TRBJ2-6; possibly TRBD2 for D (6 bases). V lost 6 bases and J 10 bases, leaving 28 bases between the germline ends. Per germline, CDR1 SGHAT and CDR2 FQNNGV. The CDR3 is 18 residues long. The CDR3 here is CASRPAAPVLAITNVLTF. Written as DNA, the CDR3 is TGTGCCAGCAGGCCAGCCGCCCCGGTGCTAGCGATTACTAACGTCCTGACTTTC.

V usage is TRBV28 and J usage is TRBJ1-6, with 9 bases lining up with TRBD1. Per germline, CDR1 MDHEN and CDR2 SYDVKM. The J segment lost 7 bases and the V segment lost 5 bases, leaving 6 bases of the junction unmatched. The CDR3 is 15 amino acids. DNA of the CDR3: TGTGCCAGCAGTCGCGGGACAGGGAACAATTCACCCCTCCACTTT. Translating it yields CASSRGTGNNSPLHF.

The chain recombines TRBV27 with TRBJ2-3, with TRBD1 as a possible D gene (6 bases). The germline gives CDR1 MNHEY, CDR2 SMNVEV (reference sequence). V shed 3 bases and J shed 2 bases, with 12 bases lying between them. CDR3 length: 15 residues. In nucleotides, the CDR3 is TGTGCCAGCAGTTTTGGGGACACCCCCACAGATACGCAGTATTTT. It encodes CASSFGDTPTDTQYF.

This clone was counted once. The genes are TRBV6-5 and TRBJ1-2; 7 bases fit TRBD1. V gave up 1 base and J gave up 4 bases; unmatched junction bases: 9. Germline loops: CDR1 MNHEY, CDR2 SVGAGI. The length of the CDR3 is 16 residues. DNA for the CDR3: TGTGCCAGCAGTTACTTGGGACAGTCAAGGAGCTATGGCTACACCTTC. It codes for CASSYLGQSRSYGYTF.

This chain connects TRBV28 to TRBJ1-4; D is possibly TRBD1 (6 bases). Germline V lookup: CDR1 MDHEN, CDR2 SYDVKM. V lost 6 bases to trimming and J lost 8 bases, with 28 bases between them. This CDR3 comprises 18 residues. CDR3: CASSQQLGGAEAQEKLFF. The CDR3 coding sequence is TGTGCCAGCAGCCAACAATTGGGGGGGGCCGAGGCCCAAGAAAAACTGTTTTTT.

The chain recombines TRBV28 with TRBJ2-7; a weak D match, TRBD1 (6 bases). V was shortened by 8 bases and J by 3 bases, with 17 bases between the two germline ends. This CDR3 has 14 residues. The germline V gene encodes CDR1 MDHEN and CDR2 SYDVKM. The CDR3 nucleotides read TGTGCCAGCGGGAATCCCGGGACATACTACGAGCAGTACTTC. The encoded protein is CASGNPGTYYEQYF.

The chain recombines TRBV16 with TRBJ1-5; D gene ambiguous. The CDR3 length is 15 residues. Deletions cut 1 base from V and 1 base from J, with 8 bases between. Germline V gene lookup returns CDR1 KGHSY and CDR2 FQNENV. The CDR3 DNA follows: TGTGCCAGCAGCCAATTGATACGGAGCAATCAGCCCCAGCATTTT. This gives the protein CASSQLIRSNQPQHF.

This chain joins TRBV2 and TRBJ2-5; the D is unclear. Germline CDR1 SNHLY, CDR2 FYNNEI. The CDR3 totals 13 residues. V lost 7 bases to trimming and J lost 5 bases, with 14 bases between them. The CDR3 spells CASKQNIVETQYF. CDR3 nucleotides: TGTGCCAGCAAACAAAATATCGTGGAGACCCAGTACTTC.

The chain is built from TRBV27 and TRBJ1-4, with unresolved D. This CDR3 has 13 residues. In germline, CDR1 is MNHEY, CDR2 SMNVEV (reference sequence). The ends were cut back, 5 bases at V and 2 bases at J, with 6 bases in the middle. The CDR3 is CASSILTNEKLFF. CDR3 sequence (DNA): TGTGCCAGCAGTATCCTCACTAATGAAAAACTGTTTTTT.

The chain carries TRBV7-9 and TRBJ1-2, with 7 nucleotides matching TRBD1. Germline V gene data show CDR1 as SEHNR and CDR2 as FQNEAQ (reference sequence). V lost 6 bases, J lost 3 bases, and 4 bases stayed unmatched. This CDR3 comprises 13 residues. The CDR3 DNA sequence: TGTGCCAGCAGTTGGGACAGCGACTATGGCTACACCTTC. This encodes CASSWDSDYGYTF.

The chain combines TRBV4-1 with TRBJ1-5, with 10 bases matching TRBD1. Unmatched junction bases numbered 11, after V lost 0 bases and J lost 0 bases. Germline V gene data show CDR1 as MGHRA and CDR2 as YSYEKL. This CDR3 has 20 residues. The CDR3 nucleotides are TGCGCCAGCAGCCAAGATCCCGGGACAGGGGTAAAAGTTAGCAATCAGCCCCAGCATTTT. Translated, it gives CASSQDPGTGVKVSNQPQHF.

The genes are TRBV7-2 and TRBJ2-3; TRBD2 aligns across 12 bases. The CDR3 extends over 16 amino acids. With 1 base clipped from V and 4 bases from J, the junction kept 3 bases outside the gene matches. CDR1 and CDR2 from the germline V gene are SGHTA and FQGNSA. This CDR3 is CASSLGLAGGADTQYF. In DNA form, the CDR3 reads TGTGCCAGCAGCTTAGGGCTAGCGGGGGGGGCAGATACGCAGTATTTT.

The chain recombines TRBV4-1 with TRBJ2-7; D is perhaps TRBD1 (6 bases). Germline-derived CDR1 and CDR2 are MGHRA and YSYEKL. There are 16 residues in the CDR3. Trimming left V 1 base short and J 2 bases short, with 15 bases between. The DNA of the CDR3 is TGCGCCAGCAGCCAAGCTATAAACAGGGTTACCTACGAGCAGTACTTC. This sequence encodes CASSQAINRVTYEQYF.

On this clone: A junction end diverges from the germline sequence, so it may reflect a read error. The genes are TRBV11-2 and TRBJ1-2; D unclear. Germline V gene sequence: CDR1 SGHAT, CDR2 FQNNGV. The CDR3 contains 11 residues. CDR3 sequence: CASSFNSGYTF. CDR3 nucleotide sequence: TGTGCCAGCAGCTTTAACTCTGGCTACACCTTC.

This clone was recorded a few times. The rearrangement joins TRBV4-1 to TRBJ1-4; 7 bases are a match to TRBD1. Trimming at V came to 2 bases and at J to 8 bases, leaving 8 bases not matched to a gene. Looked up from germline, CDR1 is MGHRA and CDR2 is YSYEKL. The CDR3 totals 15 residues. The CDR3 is CASSQQSGTAEKLFF. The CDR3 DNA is TGCGCCAGCAGCCAACAATCTGGGACAGCAGAAAAACTGTTTTTT.

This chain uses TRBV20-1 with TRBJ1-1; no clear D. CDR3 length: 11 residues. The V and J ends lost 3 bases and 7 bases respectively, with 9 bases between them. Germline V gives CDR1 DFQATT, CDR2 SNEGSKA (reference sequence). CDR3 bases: TGCAGTGCTAGGGAGACTGGTGAAGCTTTCTTT. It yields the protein CSARETGEAFF.